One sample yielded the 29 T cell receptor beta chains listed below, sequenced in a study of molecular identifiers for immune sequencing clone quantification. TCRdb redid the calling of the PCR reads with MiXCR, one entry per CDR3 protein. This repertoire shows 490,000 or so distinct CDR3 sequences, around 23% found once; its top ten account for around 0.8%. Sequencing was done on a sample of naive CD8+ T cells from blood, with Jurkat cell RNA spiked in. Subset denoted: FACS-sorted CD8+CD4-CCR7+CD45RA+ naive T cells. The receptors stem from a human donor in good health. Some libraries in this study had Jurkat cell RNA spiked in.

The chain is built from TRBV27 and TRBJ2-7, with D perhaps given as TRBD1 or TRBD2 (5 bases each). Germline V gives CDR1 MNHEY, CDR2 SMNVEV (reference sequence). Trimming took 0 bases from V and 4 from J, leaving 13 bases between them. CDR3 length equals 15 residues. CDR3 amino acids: CASSLSGSGLYEQYF. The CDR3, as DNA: TGTGCCAGCAGTTTATCTGGCTCGGGGCTGTACGAGCAGTACTTC.

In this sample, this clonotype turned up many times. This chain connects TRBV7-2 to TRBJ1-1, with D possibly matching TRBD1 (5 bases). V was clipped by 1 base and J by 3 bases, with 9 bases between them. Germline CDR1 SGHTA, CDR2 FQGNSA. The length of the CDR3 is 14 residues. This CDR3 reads CASSLVTQDTEAFF. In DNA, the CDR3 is TGTGCCAGCAGCTTAGTCACACAGGACACTGAAGCTTTCTTT.

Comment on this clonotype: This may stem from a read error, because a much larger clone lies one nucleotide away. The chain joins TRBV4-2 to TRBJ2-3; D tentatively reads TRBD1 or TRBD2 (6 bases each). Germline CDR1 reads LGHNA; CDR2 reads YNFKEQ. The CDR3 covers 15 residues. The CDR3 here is CAGSHPGASADTQYF. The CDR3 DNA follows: TGTGCCGGCAGCCATCCGGGGGCTAGTGCAGATACGCAGTATTTT.

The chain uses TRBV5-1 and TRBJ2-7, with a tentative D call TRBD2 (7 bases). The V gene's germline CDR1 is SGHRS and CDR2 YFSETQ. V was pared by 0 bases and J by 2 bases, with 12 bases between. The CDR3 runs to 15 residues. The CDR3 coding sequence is TGCGCCAGCAGCTTGGCCGGGGGGCTCCCCTACGAGCAGTACTTC. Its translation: CASSLAGGLPYEQYF.

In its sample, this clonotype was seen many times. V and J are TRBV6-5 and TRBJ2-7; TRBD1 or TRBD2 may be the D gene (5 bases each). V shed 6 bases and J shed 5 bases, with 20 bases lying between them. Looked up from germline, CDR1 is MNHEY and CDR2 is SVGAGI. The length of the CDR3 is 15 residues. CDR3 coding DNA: TGTGCCAGCAGACCACCATGGGGGTCACGCCACGAGCAGTACTTC. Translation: CASRPPWGSRHEQYF.

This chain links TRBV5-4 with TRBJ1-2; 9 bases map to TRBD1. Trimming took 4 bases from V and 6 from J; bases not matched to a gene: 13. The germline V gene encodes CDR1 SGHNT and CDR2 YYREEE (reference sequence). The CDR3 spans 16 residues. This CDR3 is CASSNSPGQGIDGYTF. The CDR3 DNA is TGTGCCAGCAGCAACAGCCCGGGACAGGGTATCGATGGCTACACCTTC.

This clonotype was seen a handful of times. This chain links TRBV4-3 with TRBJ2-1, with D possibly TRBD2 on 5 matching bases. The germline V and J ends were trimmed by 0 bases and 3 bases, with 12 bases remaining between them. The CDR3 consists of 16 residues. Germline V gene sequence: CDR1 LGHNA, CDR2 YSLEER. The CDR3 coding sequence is TGCGCCAGCAGCCAAGACACCCCGGGATACTACAATGAGCAGTTCTTC. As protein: CASSQDTPGYYNEQFF.

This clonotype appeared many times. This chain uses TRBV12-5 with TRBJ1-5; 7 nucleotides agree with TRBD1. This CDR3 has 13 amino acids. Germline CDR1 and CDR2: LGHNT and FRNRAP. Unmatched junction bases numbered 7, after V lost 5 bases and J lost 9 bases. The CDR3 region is CASGANRGRPQHF. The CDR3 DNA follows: TGTGCTAGTGGTGCGAACAGGGGACGGCCCCAGCATTTT.

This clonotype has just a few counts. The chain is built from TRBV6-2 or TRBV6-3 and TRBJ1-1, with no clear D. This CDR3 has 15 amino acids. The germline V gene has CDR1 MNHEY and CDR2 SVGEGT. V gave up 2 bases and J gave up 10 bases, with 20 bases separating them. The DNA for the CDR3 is TGTGCCAGCAGTTACCCAGGAATAGGACCGACGGGAGCTTTCTTT. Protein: CASSYPGIGPTGAFF.

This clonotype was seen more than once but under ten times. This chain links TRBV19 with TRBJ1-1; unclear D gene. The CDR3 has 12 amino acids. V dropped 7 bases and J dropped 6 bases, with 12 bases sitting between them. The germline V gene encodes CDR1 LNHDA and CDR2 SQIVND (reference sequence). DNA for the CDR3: TGTGCCAGTACCCCTTCGGGAGCTGAAGCTTTCTTT. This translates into CASTPSGAEAFF.

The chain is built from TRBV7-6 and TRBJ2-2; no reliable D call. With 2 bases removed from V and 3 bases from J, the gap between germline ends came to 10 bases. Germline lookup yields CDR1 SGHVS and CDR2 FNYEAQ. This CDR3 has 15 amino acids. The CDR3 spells CASSLTQTYTGELFF. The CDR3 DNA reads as TGTGCCAGCAGCTTAACTCAAACCTACACCGGGGAGCTGTTTTTT.

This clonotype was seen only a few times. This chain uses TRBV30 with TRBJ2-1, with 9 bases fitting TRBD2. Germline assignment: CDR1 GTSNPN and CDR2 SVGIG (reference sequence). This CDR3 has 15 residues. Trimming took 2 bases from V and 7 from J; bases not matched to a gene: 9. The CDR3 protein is CAWSWASGVLNEQFF. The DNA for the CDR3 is TGTGCCTGGAGTTGGGCTAGCGGGGTCTTGAATGAGCAGTTCTTC. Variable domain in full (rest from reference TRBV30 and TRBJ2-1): SQTIHQWPATLVQPVGSPLSLECTVEGTSNPNLYWYRQAAGRGLQLLFYSVGIGQISSEVPQNLSASRPQDRQFILSSKKLLLSDSGFYLCAWSWASGVLNEQFFGPGTRLTVL.

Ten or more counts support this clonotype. CDR3 DNA sequence: TGTGCCAGCAGCCAATGGGACACACGGGAGACCCAGTACTTC. Its translation is CASSQWDTRETQYF. The J gene is TRBJ2-5, the V gene TRBV7-9; D possibly corresponds to TRBD1 (6 bases). Trimming took 5 bases from V and 5 from J, leaving 15 bases between them. The CDR3 length is 14 residues. Germline values: CDR1 SEHNR, CDR2 FQNEAQ (reference sequence).

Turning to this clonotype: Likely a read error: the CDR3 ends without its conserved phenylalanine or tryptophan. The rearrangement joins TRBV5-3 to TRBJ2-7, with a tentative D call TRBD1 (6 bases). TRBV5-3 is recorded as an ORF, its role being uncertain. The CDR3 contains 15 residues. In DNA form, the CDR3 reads TGTGCCAGCAGCTTGAAGACAGGACCTTCCTACGAGCAGTACTCC. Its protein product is CASSLKTGPSYEQYS.

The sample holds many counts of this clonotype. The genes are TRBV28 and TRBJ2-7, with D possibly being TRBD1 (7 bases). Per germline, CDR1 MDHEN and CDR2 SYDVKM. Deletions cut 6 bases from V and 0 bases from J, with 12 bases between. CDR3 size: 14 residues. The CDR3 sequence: CASSLRDSSYEQYF. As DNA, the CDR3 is TGTGCCAGCAGCTTGCGGGACAGCTCCTACGAGCAGTACTTC.

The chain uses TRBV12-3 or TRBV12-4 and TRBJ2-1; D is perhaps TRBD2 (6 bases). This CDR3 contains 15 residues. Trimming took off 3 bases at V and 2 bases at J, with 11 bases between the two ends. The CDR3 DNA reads TGTGCCAGCAGTTTGCGGGAAGGGCCCTACAATGAGCAGTTCTTC. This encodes CASSLREGPYNEQFF.

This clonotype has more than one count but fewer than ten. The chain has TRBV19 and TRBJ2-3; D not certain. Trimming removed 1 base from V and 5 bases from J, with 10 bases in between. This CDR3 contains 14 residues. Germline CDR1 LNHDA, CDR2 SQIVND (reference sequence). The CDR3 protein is CASSIGAGEDTQYF. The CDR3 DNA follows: TGTGCCAGTAGTATAGGGGCTGGGGAAGATACGCAGTATTTT.

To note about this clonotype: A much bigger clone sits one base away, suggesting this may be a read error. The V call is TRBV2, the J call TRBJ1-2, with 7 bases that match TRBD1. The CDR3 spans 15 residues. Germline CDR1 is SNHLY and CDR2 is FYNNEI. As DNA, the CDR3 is TGTGCCTGCAGTGAAGCGACAGGGTTTAACTATGGCTACACCTTC. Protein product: CACSEATGFNYGYTF.

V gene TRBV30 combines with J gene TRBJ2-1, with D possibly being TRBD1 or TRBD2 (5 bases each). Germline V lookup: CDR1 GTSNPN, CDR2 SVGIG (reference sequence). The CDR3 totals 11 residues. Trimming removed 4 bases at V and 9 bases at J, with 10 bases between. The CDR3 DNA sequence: TGTGCCTGGACCATAGGGACTGAGCAGTTCTTC. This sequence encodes CAWTIGTEQFF.

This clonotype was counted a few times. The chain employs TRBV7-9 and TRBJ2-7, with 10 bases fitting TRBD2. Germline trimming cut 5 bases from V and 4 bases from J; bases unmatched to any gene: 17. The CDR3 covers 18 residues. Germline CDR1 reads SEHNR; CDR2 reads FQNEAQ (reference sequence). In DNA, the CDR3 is TGTGCCAGCAGCACCCCCGATCGTGAGCGGGGGGGCCGGTACGAGCAGTACTTC. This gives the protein CASSTPDRERGGRYEQYF.

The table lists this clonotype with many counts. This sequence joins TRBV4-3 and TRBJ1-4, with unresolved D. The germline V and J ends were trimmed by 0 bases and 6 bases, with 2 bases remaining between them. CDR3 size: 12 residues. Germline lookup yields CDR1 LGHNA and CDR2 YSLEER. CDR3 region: CASSQDYEKLFF. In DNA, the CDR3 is TGCGCCAGCAGCCAAGATTATGAAAAACTGTTTTTT.

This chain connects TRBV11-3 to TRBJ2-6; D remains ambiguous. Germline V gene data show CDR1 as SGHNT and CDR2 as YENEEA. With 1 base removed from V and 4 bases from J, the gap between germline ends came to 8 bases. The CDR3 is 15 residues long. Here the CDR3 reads CASSLVRIGANVLTF. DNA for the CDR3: TGTGCCAGCAGCTTAGTGCGGATCGGGGCCAACGTCCTGACTTTC. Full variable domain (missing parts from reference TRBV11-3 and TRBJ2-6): EAGVVQSPRYKIIEKKQPVAFWCNPISGHNTLYWYLQNLGQGPELLIRYENEEAVDDSQLPKDRFSAERLKGVDSTLKIQPAELGDSAVYLCASSLVRIGANVLTFGAGSRLTVL.

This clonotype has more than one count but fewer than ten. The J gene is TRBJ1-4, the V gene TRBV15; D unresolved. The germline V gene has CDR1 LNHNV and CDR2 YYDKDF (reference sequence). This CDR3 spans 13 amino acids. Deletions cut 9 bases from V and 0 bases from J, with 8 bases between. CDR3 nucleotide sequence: TGTGCCACATCCGAGGCAACTAATGAAAAACTGTTTTTT. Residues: CATSEATNEKLFF.

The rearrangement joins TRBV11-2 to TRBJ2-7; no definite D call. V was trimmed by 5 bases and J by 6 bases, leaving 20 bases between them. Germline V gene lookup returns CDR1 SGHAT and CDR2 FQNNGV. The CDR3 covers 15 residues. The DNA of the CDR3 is TGTGCCAGCAGCAGATCGGCAGCTATCTCTTCCGAGCAGTACTTC. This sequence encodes CASSRSAAISSEQYF.

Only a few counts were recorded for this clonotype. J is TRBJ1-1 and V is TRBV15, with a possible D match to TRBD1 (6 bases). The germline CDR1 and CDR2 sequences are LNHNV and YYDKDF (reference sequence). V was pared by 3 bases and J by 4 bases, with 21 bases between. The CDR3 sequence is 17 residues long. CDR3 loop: CATSSGAQGGFSTEAFF. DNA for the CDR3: TGTGCCACCAGCAGCGGTGCCCAAGGGGGTTTCAGCACTGAAGCTTTCTTT. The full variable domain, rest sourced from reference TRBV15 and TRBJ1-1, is DAMVIQNPRYQVTQFGKPVTLSCSQTLNHNVMYWYQQKSSQAPKLLFHYYDKDFNNEADTPDNFQSRRPNTSFCFLDIRSPGLGDTAMYLCATSSGAQGGFSTEAFFGQGTRLTVV.

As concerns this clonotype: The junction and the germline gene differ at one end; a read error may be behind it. The CDR3 DNA sequence: TGTGCCAGCAGTATTGACAGGGCCCGACAAGAGACCCAGCACTTC. Amino acid sequence: CASSIDRARQETQHF. The rearrangement uses TRBV12-3 or TRBV12-4 and TRBJ2-5, with 7 bases lining up with TRBD1. CDR3 length: 15 residues.

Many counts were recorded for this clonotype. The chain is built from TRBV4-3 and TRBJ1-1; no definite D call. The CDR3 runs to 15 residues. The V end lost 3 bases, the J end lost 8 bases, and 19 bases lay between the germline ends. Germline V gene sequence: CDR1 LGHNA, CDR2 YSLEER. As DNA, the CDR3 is TGCGCCAGCAGCCAGAACCAAAATCTAGCGACAGAAGCTTTCTTT. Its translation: CASSQNQNLATEAFF.

In DNA, the CDR3 is TGTGCCACCAGCAGAGGGAAAAGCAACAGGGCGGGCATGGACAATGAGCAGTTCTTC. It specifies CATSRGKSNRAGMDNEQFF. The chain uses TRBV15 and TRBJ2-1; tentative D call: TRBD1 (6 bases). The germline V and J ends were trimmed by 1 base and 5 bases, with 24 bases remaining between them. Germline values: CDR1 LNHNV, CDR2 YYDKDF (reference sequence). The CDR3 is 19 amino acids. Together with reference TRBV15 and TRBJ2-1, the CDR3 gives the full variable domain: DAMVIQNPRYQVTQFGKPVTLSCSQTLNHNVMYWYQQKSSQAPKLLFHYYDKDFNNEADTPDNFQSRRPNTSFCFLDIRSPGLGDTAMYLCATSRGKSNRAGMDNEQFFGPGTRLTVL.

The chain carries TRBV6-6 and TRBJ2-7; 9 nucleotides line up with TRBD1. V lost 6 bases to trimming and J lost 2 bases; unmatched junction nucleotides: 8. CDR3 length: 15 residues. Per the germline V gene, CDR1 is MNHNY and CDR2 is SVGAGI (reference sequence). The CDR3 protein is CASRSRDRVPYEQYF. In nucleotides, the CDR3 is TGTGCCAGCAGGTCCCGGGACAGGGTCCCCTACGAGCAGTACTTC.